This passage covers 8 T cell receptor beta chains from one sample sequenced in a study of blood T cell repertoires in COVID-19. Profiled with immunoSEQ multiplex PCR; TCRdb holds only in-frame clones, not every one. The data show tens of thousands of clones, 85% to 90% seen once. Sequencing was carried out using peripheral blood. These receptors were collected from a woman of 80 years or more with active COVID-19.

This clone turned up a few times. One junction end does not reproduce the germline sequence, and a read error may be involved. The chain carries TRBV5-5 and TRBJ2-1, with D perhaps matching TRBD1 or TRBD2 (5 bases each). The germline V gene encodes CDR1 SGHKS and CDR2 YYEKEE (reference sequence). This CDR3 is 17 amino acids long. For the CDR3, the DNA is TGTGCCAGCATCTTGGGGGTCTTAGCTTACTCCTACAATGAGCAGTTCTTC. This translates into CASILGVLAYSYNEQFF.

This chain joins TRBV2 and TRBJ2-7; TRBD1 aligns across 9 bases. The germline V gene has CDR1 SNHLY and CDR2 FYNNEI. CDR3 length: 13 residues. Germline trimming cut 8 bases from V and 4 bases from J; bases unmatched to any gene: 6. The CDR3 DNA is TGTGCCAGCGGGGGACAGGGAAGTTACGAGCAGTACTTC. Protein sequence: CASGGQGSYEQYF.

About this clone: The sample carries other DNA sequences with the same CDR3. The rearrangement uses TRBV20-1 and TRBJ2-1; 8 bases match TRBD2. Trimming at V came to 3 bases and at J to 1 base, leaving 2 bases not matched to a gene. The CDR3 sequence is 14 residues long. The V gene's germline CDR1 is DFQATT and CDR2 SNEGSKA (reference sequence). The CDR3 DNA reads as TGCAGTGCTAGTCCTAGCGGGTCCTACAATGAGCAGTTCTTC. It yields the protein CSASPSGSYNEQFF.

The chain has TRBV5-4 and TRBJ1-6; D is perhaps TRBD1 (6 bases). The CDR3 loop spans 15 amino acids. V lost 4 bases to trimming and J lost 6 bases, with 14 bases between them. The germline V gene encodes CDR1 SGHNT and CDR2 YYREEE (reference sequence). The CDR3 nucleotides are TGTGCCAGCAGCCTCGGGACACTCATTAATTCACCCCTCCACTTT. Residues: CASSLGTLINSPLHF.

This chain uses TRBV10-3 with TRBJ2-1, with a possible D match to TRBD2 (5 bases). CDR3 length equals 11 residues. Between the trimmed V and J ends, which lost 10 bases and 8 bases, there was a span of 12 bases. The germline CDR1 and CDR2 sequences are ENHRY and SYGVKD. The CDR3 region is CASSFGDEQFF. The CDR3 DNA follows: TGTGCCAGCTCATTCGGGGATGAGCAGTTCTTC.

In the case of this clone: Other DNA variants within this sample encode the same CDR3. This rearrangement joins TRBV9 to TRBJ2-7; TRBD1 aligns across 8 bases. The CDR3 is made up of 14 amino acids. J was trimmed by 4 bases and V by 0 bases; bases with no gene match: 3. Germline CDR1 reads SGDLS; CDR2 reads YYNGEE. The CDR3 protein is CASSVATGGYEQYF. The CDR3 DNA is TGTGCCAGCAGCGTAGCTACAGGGGGGTACGAGCAGTACTTC.

The chain has TRBV19 and TRBJ2-1; 9 bases line up with TRBD2. Losses at the gene ends were 0 bases for V and 8 bases for J; bases not matched to a gene: 2. CDR3 size: 14 residues. Germline loops: CDR1 LNHDA, CDR2 SQIVND (reference sequence). The CDR3 DNA reads TGTGCCAGTAGTATAGAGGGACTAGCCGATGAGCAGTTCTTC. Amino acids: CASSIEGLADEQFF.

The V gene is TRBV13, the J gene TRBJ2-2; 7 nucleotides match TRBD2. The ends lost 2 bases at V and 0 bases at J; junction bases unmatched: 6. The CDR3 extends over 17 amino acids. Germline CDR1 PRHDT, CDR2 FYEKMQ (reference sequence). Written as DNA, the CDR3 is TGTGCCAGCAGCTTACGGCGACTAGCCCCGAACACCGGGGAGCTGTTTTTT. It codes for CASSLRRLAPNTGELFF.